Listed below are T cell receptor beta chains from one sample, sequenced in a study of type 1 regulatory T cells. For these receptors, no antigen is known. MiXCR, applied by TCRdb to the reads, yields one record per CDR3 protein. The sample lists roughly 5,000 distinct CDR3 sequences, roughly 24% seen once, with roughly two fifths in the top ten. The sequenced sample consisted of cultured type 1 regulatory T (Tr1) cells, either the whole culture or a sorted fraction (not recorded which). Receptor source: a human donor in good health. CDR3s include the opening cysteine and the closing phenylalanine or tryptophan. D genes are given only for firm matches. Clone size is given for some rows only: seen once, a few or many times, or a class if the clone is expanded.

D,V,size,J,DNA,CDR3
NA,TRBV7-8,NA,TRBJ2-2,TGTGCCAGCAGCTTAGACAGGGTCCGCAACACCGGGGAGCTGTTTTTT,CASSLDRVRNTGELFF
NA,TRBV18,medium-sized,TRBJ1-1,TGTGCCAGCTCAGTCTACGGACTGGGTGGGAACACTGAAGCTTTCTTT,CASSVYGLGGNTEAFF
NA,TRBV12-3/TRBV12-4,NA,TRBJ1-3,TGTGCCAGCAGTTCCGGGACCTCTGGAAACACCATATATTTT,CASSSGTSGNTIYF
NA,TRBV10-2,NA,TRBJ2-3,TGCGCCAGCAGTGTTGTGGGGGGGCTGGCAGATACGCAGTATTTT,CASSVVGGLADTQYF
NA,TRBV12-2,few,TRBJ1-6,TGTGCAAGTCGCTTCGCGACCGGGCCCTGCCATTCACCCCTCCACTTT,CASRFATGPCHSPLHF
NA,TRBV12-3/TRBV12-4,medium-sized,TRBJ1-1,TGTGCCAGCAGTTTAAGAGGTTTCGGGACTGAAGCTTTCTTT,CASSLRGFGTEAFF
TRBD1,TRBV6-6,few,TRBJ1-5,TGTGCCAGCAGTGGGGGGACAGGGTATCAGCCCCAGCATTTT,CASSGGTGYQPQHF
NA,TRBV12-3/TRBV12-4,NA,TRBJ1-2,TGTGCCAGCAGTTTATCGAGGGAGTCGGCGGGCTACACCTTC,CASSLSRESAGYTF
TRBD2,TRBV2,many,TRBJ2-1,TGTGCCAGCAGTGATTGGCGGGAGATTTACAATGAGCAGTTCTTC,CASSDWREIYNEQFF
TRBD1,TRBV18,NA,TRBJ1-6,TGTGCCAGCTCGCGGACAGGGCTCGGTAATTCACCCCTCCACTTT,CASSRTGLGNSPLHF
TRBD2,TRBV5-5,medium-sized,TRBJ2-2,TGTGCCAGCAGCCGGACTAGTCTCACCGGGGAGCTGTTTTTT,CASSRTSLTGELFF
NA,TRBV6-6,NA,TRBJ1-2,TGTGCCAGCAGTTACTCGGGCAGTGCTAACTATGGCTACACCTTC,CASSYSGSANYGYTF
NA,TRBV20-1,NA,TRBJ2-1,TGCAGTGCTAGGAATTGGGGGGGGGCCGACAATGAGCAGTTCTTC,CSARNWGGADNEQFF
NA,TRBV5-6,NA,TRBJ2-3,TGTGCCAGCAGCTTGGAGGGGGGGCGGGCACGCACAGATACGCAGTATTTT,CASSLEGGRARTDTQYF
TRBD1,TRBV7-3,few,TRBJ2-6,TGTGCCAGCAGCCTTCGGACAGGGGCCGCACCTTCTGGGGCCAACGTCCTGACTTTC,CASSLRTGAAPSGANVLTF
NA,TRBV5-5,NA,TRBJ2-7,TGTGCCAGCAACTCATTGTCCTACGAGCAGTACTTC,CASNSLSYEQYF
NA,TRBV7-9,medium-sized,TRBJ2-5,TGTGCCAGCAGCTTTGGGTGGGAGACCCAGTACTTC,CASSFGWETQYF
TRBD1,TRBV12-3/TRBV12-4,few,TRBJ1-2,TGTGCCAGCAGCCTCTATCAGGGGGTCGTACCTGGGGGCTATGGCTACACCTTC,CASSLYQGVVPGGYGYTF
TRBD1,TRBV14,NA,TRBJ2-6,TGTGCCAGCAGCCAAGGATTCGGACAGGCCCCCTCTGGGGCCAACGTCCTGACTTTC,CASSQGFGQAPSGANVLTF
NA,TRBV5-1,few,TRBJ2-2,TGCGCCAGCAGCTTGCTAGGAACCGGGGAGCTGTTTTTT,CASSLLGTGELFF
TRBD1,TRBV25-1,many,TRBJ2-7,TGTGCCAGCAGGCAATCCGGGACAGGGCCCTCAACGGCCTACGAGCAGTACTTC,CASRQSGTGPSTAYEQYF
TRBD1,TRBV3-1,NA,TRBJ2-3,TGTGCCAACAGCCAAGTTTGGGGACAGGGCCCAGATACGCAGTATTTT,CANSQVWGQGPDTQYF
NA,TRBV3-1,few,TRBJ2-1,TGTGCCAGCAGCCCCCATTTACCCGGGGTAAACAATGAGCAGTTCTTC,CASSPHLPGVNNEQFF
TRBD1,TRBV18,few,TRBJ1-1,TGTGCCAGCTCGCCCGACAGGGACACTGAAGCTTTCTTT,CASSPDRDTEAFF
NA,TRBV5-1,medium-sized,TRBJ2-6,TGCGCCAGCAGCCTATCTGGGGGCTCTGGGGCCAACGTCCTGACTTTC,CASSLSGGSGANVLTF
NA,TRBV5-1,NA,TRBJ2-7,TGCGCCAGCAGCTTGCAAACAGGTATTACCTACGAGCAGTACTTC,CASSLQTGITYEQYF
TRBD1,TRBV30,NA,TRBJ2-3,TGTGCCTGGGATCGGGACAGGGGCACAGATACGCAGTATTTT,CAWDRDRGTDTQYF
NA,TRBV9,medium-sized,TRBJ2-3,TGTGCCAGCAGCGTAGGAACCGGTCTGCGCACAGATACGCAGTATTTT,CASSVGTGLRTDTQYF
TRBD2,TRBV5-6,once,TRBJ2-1,TGTGCCAGCAGCCCAGGACTAGCGGGGGGCTCCTACAATGAGCAGTTCTTC,CASSPGLAGGSYNEQFF
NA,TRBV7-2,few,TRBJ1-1,TGTGCCAGCAGCCCGGGGAGGTTGTACACTGAAGCTTTCTTT,CASSPGRLYTEAFF
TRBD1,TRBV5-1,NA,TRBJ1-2,TGCGCCAGCAGCTCGACAGGGGGTTATGGCTACACCTTC,CASSSTGGYGYTF
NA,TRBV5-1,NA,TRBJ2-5,TGCGCCAGCAGTGTTCTCGGGGGAATACAAGAGACCCAGTACTTC,CASSVLGGIQETQYF
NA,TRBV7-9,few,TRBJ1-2,TGTGCCAGCAGCTTAGGTTCGGCAACTAACTATGGCTACACCTTC,CASSLGSATNYGYTF
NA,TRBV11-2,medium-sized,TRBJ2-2,TGTGCCAGCAGCAGCAACAGGGTTGGTCCCGGGGAGCTGTTTTTT,CASSSNRVGPGELFF
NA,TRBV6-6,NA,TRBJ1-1,TGTGCCAGCAGAAGACAGGTGAACACTGAAGCTTTCTTT,CASRRQVNTEAFF
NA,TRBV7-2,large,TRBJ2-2,TGTGCCAGCAGCTTAAGGATAACCTACACCGGGGAGCTGTTTTTT,CASSLRITYTGELFF
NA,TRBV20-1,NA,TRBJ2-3,TGCAGTGCTGGGAGAAGCTTGGGTACGCAGTATTTT,CSAGRSLGTQYF
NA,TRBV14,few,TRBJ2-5,TGTGCCAGCAGCTGGAGGAAAGGGGTGGCCGTAGAGACCCAGTACTTC,CASSWRKGVAVETQYF
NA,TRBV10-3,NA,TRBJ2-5,TGTGCCATCAGGGCAGGCCCCGGGGAGACCCAGTACTTC,CAIRAGPGETQYF
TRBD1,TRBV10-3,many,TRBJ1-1,TGTGCCACCATGACAGGGAGGACTGAAGCTTTCTTT,CATMTGRTEAFF
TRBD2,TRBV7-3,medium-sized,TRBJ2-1,TGTGCCAGCAGCTTATACGCTAGCGGGGGCAATGAGCAGTTCTTC,CASSLYASGGNEQFF